The 14 T cell receptor beta chains below were found in one sample sequenced in a study of cytomegalovirus exposure and HLA in healthy donors. PCR amplification relied on 60 Vbeta primers (plus 13 Jbeta primers). Some clones are missing from TCRdb's copy, which holds only in-frame ones; the method was immunoSEQ multiplex PCR. This sample has under 200,000 clones; 75% occur once, and the top ten carry over 1.3%. Sequenced material: PBMCs. The receptors stem from a man aged 18 to 29 in good health and CMV-seronegative.

The chain links TRBV4-3 to TRBJ2-1; 7 nucleotides line up with TRBD2. The CDR3 runs to 16 residues. Unmatched junction bases numbered 6, after V lost 4 bases and J lost 0 bases. Looked up from germline, CDR1 is LGHNA and CDR2 is YSLEER. CDR3 in amino acids: CASSPSPSGSYNEQFF. The CDR3 region has the DNA TGCGCCAGCAGCCCCTCTCCTAGCGGCTCCTACAATGAGCAGTTCTTC.

This chain's CDR3 is CASSPPQGRKDEQFF. For the CDR3, the DNA is TGTGCCAGCTCCCCCCCCCAGGGGCGGAAGGATGAGCAGTTCTTC. V and J are TRBV18 and TRBJ2-1; possible D gene TRBD1, 6 bases. Per the germline V gene, CDR1 is KGHSH and CDR2 is LQKENI. The length of the CDR3 is 15 residues. V lost 6 bases and J lost 8, with 20 bases in between. The variable domain in full, with the rest retrieved from reference TRBV18 and TRBJ2-1, is NAGVMQNPRHLVRRRGQEARLRCSPMKGHSHVYWYRQLPEEGLKFMVYLQKENIIDESGMPKERFSAEFPKEGPSILRIQQVVRGDSAAYFCASSPPQGRKDEQFFGPGTRLTVL.

V gene TRBV29-1 combines with J gene TRBJ2-3; tentatively, D is TRBD1 (5 bases). Trimming took 7 bases from V and 6 from J, leaving 11 bases between them. The CDR3 has 11 amino acids. Germline CDR1 SQVTM, CDR2 ANQGSEA. The CDR3 here is CSAGISDTQYF. CDR3 in DNA: TGCAGCGCAGGGATTTCGGATACGCAGTATTTT.

The V gene is TRBV18, the J gene TRBJ2-2, with 11 bases that match TRBD1. Germline-derived CDR1 and CDR2 are KGHSH and LQKENI. CDR3 length: 16 residues. The J segment lost 5 bases and the V segment lost 3 bases, leaving 5 bases of the junction unmatched. As DNA, the CDR3 is TGTGCCAGCTCACCGACCGGGACAGGGGGAACCGGGGAGCTGTTTTTT. The encoded protein is CASSPTGTGGTGELFF.

V gene TRBV2 combines with J gene TRBJ1-6; TRBD1 agrees at 10 bases. The germline gives CDR1 SNHLY, CDR2 FYNNEI. The CDR3 runs 15 residues. Trimming took 3 bases from V and 7 from J; bases not matched to a gene: 3. The CDR3 DNA is TGTGCCAGCAGTGAGAGGGGACAGGGGAATTCACCCCTCCACTTT. Protein sequence: CASSERGQGNSPLHF.

The chain carries TRBV4-3 and TRBJ2-2, with a possible D match to TRBD2 (5 bases). The V gene's germline CDR1 is LGHNA and CDR2 YSLEER. V lost 0 bases to trimming and J lost 2 bases, with 10 bases between them. This CDR3 is 16 amino acids long. The CDR3 protein is CASSQEGLANTGELFF. CDR3 nucleotide sequence: TGCGCCAGCAGCCAAGAAGGGCTAGCTAACACCGGGGAGCTGTTTTTT.

This clone was detected only a few times. This chain joins TRBV7-2 and TRBJ1-1; tentatively, D is TRBD1 (6 bases). The germline V gene encodes CDR1 SGHTA and CDR2 FQGNSA. This CDR3 is built from 14 residues. Deletions cut 5 bases from V and 3 bases from J, with 13 bases between. The CDR3 reads CASSTLNRDTEAFF. CDR3 sequence (DNA): TGTGCCAGCAGCACCCTCAACAGGGACACTGAAGCTTTCTTT.

CDR3 DNA sequence: TGTGCCAGCAGCCACGGGAGTACGGGCGGCCAGCATTTT. Translating it yields CASSHGSTGGQHF. This sequence joins TRBV13 and TRBJ1-5; D call uncertain. V gave up 5 bases and J gave up 12 bases, with 17 bases separating them. The CDR3 runs to 13 residues. Germline CDR1 PRHDT, CDR2 FYEKMQ (reference sequence). Supplemented by reference TRBV13 and TRBJ1-5, the full variable domain reads AAGVIQSPRHLIKEKRETATLKCYPIPRHDTVYWYQQGPGQDPQFLISFYEKMQSDKGSIPDRFSAQQFSDYHSELNMSSLELGDSALYFCASSHGSTGGQHFGDGTRLSIL.

This clone has more than one count but fewer than ten. This chain joins TRBV6-5 and TRBJ1-1; TRBD1 aligns across 9 bases. Germline values: CDR1 MNHEY, CDR2 SVGAGI. J lost 5 bases, V lost 8 bases, and 9 bases had no gene match. CDR3 length: 14 amino acids. CDR3 region: CASGISDRGTEAFF. CDR3 in DNA: TGTGCCAGCGGGATCTCGGACAGGGGAACTGAAGCTTTCTTT.

This clone has a handful of counts. This chain uses TRBV6-1 with TRBJ2-1; 8 bases match TRBD1. The length of the CDR3 is 15 residues. V was pared by 3 bases and J by 4 bases, with 5 bases of the junction left unmatched. The germline V gene has CDR1 MNHNS and CDR2 SASEGT. CDR3 amino acids: CASSEYRGNYNEQFF. CDR3 bases: TGTGCCAGCAGTGAGTACAGGGGGAATTACAATGAGCAGTTCTTC.

CDR3 nucleotides: TGCGCCAGCAGCTTTCTACAGGGGGGCTATGGCTACACCTTC. It is translated as CASSFLQGGYGYTF. The rearrangement joins TRBV5-1 to TRBJ1-2; 8 positions match TRBD1. Trimming cost V 2 bases and J 4 bases; bases outside gene matches: 4. Germline CDR1 is SGHRS and CDR2 is YFSETQ. CDR3 length equals 14 residues.

The chain employs TRBV4-3 and TRBJ2-7; D not certain. Trimming cost V 0 bases and J 6 bases, with 9 bases left between them. CDR1 LGHNA and CDR2 YSLEER come from the germline V gene. The CDR3 totals 13 residues. The CDR3 sequence is CASSQDLTPEQYF. The CDR3 DNA reads as TGCGCCAGCAGCCAAGATCTAACGCCCGAGCAGTACTTC.

Only one count was recorded for this clone. The rearrangement uses TRBV6-1 and TRBJ2-2, with D possibly TRBD2 on 5 matching bases. V was cut by 8 bases and J by 2 bases, with 12 bases left in between. Germline CDR1 MNHNS, CDR2 SASEGT. This CDR3 has 14 amino acids. CDR3 sequence: CASLWAGNTGELFF. The CDR3 DNA reads TGTGCCAGCTTGTGGGCGGGTAACACCGGGGAGCTGTTTTTT.

This clone was seen more than once but under ten times. The rearrangement uses TRBV7-8 and TRBJ2-3; the D is unclear. Germline values: CDR1 SGHVS, CDR2 FQNEAQ. V lost 3 bases, J lost 0 bases, and 4 bases lay in between. This CDR3 is 13 amino acids long. The CDR3 DNA reads as TGTGCCAGCAGCTTCTACAGCACAGATACGCAGTATTTT. Amino acid sequence: CASSFYSTDTQYF.